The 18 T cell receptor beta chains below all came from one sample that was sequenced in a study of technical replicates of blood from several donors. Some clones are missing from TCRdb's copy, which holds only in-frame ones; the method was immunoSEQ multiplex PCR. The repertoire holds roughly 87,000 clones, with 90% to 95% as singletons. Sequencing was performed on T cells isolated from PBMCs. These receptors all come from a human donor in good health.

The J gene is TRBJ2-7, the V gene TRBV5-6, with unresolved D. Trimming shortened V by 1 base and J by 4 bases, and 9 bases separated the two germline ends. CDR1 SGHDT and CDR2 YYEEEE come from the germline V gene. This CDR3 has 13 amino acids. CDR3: CASSLSHLYEQYF. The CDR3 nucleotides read TGTGCCAGCAGCTTGTCACATCTTTACGAGCAGTACTTC.

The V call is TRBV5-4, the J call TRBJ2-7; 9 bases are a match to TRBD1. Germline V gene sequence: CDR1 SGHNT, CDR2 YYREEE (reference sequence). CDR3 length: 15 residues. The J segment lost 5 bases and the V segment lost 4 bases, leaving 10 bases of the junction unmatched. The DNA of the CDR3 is TGTGCCAGCAGCCCCTTGGACAGGGGACCAGACGAGCAGTACTTC. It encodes CASSPLDRGPDEQYF.

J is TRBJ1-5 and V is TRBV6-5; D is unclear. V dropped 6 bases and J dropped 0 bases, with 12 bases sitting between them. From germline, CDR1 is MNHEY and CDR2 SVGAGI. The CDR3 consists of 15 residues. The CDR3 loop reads CASSRWRDSNQPQHF. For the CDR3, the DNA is TGTGCCAGCAGCCGGTGGCGGGATAGCAATCAGCCCCAGCATTTT.

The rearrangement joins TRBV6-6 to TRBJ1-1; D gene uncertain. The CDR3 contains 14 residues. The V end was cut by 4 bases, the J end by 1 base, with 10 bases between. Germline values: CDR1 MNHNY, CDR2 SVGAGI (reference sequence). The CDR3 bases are TGTGCCAGCAGTTCCTCTCCCCGGAACACTGAAGCTTTCTTT. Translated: CASSSSPRNTEAFF.

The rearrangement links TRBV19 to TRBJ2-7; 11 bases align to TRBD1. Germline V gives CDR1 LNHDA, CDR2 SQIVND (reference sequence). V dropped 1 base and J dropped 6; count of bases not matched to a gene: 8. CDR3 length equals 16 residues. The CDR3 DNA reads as TGTGCCAGTAGTATAGTATCGTTGGACAGGGGGCGCGAGCAGTACTTC. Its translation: CASSIVSLDRGREQYF.

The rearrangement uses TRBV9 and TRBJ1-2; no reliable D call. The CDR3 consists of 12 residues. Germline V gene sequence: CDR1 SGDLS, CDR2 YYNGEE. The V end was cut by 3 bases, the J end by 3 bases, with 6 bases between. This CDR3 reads CASSGAHYGYTF. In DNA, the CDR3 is TGTGCCAGCAGCGGGGCACACTATGGCTACACCTTC.

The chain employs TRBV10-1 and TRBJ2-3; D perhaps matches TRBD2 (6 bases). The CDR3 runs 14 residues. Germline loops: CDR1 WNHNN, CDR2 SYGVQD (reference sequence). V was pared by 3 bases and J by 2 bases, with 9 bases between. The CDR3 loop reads CASSEGGFTDTQYF. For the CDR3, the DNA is TGCGCCAGCAGTGAAGGAGGGTTCACAGATACGCAGTATTTT.

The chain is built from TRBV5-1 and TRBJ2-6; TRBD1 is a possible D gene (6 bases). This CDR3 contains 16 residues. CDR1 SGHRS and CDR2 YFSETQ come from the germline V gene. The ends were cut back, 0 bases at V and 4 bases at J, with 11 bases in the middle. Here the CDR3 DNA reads TGCGCCAGCAGCTTGGGGGCAGGGGCAGGGGCCAACGTCCTGACTTTC. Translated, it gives CASSLGAGAGANVLTF.

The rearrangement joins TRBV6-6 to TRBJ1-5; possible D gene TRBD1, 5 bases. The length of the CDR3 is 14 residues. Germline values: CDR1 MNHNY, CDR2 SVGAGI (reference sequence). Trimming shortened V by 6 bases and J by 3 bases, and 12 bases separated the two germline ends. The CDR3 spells CASSLDSFNQPQHF. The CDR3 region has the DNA TGTGCCAGCAGCCTAGACAGCTTCAATCAGCCCCAGCATTTT.

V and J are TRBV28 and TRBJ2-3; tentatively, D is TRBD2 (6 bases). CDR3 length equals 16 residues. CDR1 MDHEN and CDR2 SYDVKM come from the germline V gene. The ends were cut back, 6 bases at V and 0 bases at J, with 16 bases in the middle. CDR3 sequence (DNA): TGTGCCAGCAGCGAACTGGCGGGGTATAGCACAGATACGCAGTATTTT. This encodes CASSELAGYSTDTQYF.

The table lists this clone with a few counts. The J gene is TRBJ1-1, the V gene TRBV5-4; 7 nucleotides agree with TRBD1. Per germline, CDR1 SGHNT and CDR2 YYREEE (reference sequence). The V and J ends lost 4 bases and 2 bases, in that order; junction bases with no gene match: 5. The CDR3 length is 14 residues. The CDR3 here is CASSGRGPNTEAFF. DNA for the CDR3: TGTGCCAGCAGCGGAAGGGGGCCAAACACTGAAGCTTTCTTT.

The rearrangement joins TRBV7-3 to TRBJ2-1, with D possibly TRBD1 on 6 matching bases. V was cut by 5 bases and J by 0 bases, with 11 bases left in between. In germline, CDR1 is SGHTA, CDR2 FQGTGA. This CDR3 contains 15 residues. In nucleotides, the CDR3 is TGTGCCAGCAGCCAGGGACAAGTCTCCTACAATGAGCAGTTCTTC. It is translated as CASSQGQVSYNEQFF. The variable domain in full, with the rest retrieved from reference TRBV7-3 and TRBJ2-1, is GAGVSQTPSNKVTEKGKYVELRCDPISGHTALYWYRQSLGQGPEFLIYFQGTGAADDSGLPNDRFFAVRPEGSVSTLKIQRTERGDSAVYLCASSQGQVSYNEQFFGPGTRLTVL.

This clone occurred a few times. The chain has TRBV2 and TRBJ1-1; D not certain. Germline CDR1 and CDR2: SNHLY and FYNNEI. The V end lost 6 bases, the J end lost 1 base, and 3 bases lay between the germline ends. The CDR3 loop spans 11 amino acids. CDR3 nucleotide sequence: TGTGCCAGCAGACAGAACACTGAAGCTTTCTTT. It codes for CASRQNTEAFF.

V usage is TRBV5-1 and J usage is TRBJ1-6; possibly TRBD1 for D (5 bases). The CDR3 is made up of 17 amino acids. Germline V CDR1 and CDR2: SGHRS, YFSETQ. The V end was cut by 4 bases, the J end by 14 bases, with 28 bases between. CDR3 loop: CASSDGTIGVTGGTLHF. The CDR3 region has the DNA TGCGCCAGCAGCGACGGGACGATTGGGGTAACGGGAGGGACCCTCCACTTT. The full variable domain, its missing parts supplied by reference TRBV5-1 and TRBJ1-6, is KAGVTQTPRYLIKTRGQQVTLSCSPISGHRSVSWYQQTPGQGLQFLFEYFSETQRNKGNFPGRFSGRQFSNSRSEMNVSTLELGDSALYLCASSDGTIGVTGGTLHFGNGTRLTVT.

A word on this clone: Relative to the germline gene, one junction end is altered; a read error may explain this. The DNA of the CDR3 is TGTGCCTGGAGTGTACGAAGTCAAGTAGCTTCCTACGGGCAGTACTTC. Protein sequence: CAWSVRSQVASYGQYF. The V call is TRBV30, the J call TRBJ2-7; D is unresolved. The germline V gene encodes CDR1 GTSNPN and CDR2 SVGIG (reference sequence). CDR3 length equals 16 residues.

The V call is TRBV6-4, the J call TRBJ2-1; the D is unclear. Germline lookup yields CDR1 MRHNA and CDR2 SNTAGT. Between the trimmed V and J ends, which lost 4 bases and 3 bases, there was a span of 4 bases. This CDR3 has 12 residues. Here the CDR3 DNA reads TGTGCCAGCAGTGTGTACTACAATGAGCAGTTCTTC. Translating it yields CASSVYYNEQFF.

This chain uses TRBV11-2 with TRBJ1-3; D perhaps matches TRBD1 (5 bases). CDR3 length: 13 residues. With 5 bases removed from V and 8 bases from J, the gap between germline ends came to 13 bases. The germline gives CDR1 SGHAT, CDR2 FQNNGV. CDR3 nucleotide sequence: TGTGCCAGCAGCCCCAGGGCGGTTTACACCATATATTTT. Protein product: CASSPRAVYTIYF.

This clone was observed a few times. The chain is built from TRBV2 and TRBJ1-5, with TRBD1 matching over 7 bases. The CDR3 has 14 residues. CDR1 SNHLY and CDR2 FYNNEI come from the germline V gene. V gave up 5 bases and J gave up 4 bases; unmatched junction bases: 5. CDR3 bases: TGTGCCAGCAGTCCCCGGGACAGAAATCAGCCCCAGCATTTT. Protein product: CASSPRDRNQPQHF.